This is a list of T cell receptor beta chains from one sample in a study of T cells in Graves' hyperthyroidism and ophthalmopathy. Each CDR3 protein gets one entry after TCRdb re-called the multiplex PCR reads with MiXCR. In the table there are about 690,000 distinct CDR3 sequences, about 18% of which are singletons. The material sequenced was blood. The origin of the receptors is a man aged 50-59 years with Graves' hyperthyroidism. CDR3s include the opening cysteine and the closing phenylalanine or tryptophan. The order of the fields is J gene, V gene, CDR3 protein.

TRBJ2-7 | TRBV7-2 | CASSLRWTGGYEQYF
TRBJ2-7 | TRBV6-2/TRBV6-3 | CASSSGSLEQYF
TRBJ2-6 | TRBV12-3/TRBV12-4 | CASSFRTGDTGANVLTF
TRBJ2-7 | TRBV11-3 | CASSLAVGRGPSYEQYF
TRBJ2-3 | TRBV11-2 | CASSQGWLQGGATDTQYF
TRBJ1-1 | TRBV28 | CASRVTGMNTEAFF
TRBJ2-1 | TRBV11-3 | CASSSGGSSYNEQFF
TRBJ2-3 | TRBV6-1 | CASRPTRTDTQYF
TRBJ1-2 | TRBV6-1 | CASSTTRFSYYGYTF
TRBJ2-2 | TRBV5-6 | CASSNQGFTGELFF
TRBJ2-7 | TRBV13 | CASSLGGVVEQYF
TRBJ2-1 | TRBV25-1 | CASSAGLAGFYNEQFF
TRBJ2-2 | TRBV19 | CASRTDGSTGELFF
TRBJ1-1 | TRBV2 | CASWLDVDAEAFF
TRBJ2-5 | TRBV2 | CASSENVGQETQYF
TRBJ2-2 | TRBV6-1 | CASKFLSNTGELFF
TRBJ2-7 | TRBV28 | CATTARLAGGDEQYF
TRBJ1-4 | TRBV6-6 | CASSYSADGEKLFF
TRBJ2-1 | TRBV10-2 | CASSDELYNEQFF
TRBJ2-5 | TRBV28 | CASRGGGGAQETQYF
TRBJ1-1 | TRBV2 | CASSLDGTNTEAFF
TRBJ2-1 | TRBV9 | CASSVDQGSYNEQFF